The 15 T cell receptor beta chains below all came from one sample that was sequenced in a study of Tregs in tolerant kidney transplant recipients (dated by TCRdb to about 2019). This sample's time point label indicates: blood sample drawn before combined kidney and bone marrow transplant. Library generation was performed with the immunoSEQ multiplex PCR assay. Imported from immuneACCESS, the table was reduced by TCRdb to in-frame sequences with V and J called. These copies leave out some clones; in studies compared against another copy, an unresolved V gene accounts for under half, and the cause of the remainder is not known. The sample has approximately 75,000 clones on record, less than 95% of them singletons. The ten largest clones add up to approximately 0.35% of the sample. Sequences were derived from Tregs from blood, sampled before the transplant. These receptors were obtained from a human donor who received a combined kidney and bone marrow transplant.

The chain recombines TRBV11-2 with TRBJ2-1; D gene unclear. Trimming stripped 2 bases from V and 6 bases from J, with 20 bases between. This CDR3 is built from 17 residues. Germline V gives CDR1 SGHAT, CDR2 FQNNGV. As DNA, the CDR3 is TGTGCCAGCAGCTTATCGGGCAGTCTACTGACACTCAATGAGCAGTTCTTC. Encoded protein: CASSLSGSLLTLNEQFF.

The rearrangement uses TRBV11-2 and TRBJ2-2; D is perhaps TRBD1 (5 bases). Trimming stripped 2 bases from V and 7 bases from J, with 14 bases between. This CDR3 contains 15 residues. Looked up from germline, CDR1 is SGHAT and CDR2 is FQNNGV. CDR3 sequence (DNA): TGTGCCAGCAGCTTAAGGCTAGGTCAGGGCGGGGAGCTGTTTTTT. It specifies CASSLRLGQGGELFF. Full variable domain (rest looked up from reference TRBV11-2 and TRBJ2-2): EAGVAQSPRYKIIEKRQSVAFWCNPISGHATLYWYQQILGQGPKLLIQFQNNGVVDDSQLPKDRFSAERLKGVDSTLKIQPAKLEDSAVYLCASSLRLGQGGELFFGEGSRLTVL.

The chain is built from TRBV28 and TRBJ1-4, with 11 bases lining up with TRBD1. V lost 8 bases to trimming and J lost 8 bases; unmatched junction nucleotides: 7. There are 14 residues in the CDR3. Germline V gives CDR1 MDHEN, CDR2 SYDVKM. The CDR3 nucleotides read TGTGCCAGCCATAGGACAGGGGGCCTGGAAAAACTGTTTTTT. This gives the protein CASHRTGGLEKLFF.

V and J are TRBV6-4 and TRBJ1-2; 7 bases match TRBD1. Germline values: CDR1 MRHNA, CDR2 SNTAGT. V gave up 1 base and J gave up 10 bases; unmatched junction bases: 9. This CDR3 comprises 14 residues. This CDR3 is CASSDLGGGGDYTF. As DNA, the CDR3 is TGTGCCAGCAGTGACTTAGGGGGCGGCGGGGACTACACCTTC.

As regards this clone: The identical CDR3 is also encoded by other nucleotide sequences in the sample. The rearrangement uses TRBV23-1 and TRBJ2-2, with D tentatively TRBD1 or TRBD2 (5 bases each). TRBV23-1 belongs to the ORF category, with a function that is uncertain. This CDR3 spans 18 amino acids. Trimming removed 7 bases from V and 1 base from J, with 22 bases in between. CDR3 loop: CASTSSGTPQLNTGELFF. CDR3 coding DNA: TGCGCCAGCACTTCATCCGGGACCCCCCAGCTGAACACCGGGGAGCTGTTTTTT.

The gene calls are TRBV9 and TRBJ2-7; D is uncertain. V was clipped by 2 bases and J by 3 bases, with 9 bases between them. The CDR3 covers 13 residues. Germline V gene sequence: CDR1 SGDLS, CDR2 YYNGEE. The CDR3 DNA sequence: TGTGCCAGCAGCGTGGCAGTTGACTACGAGCAGTACTTC. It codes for CASSVAVDYEQYF.

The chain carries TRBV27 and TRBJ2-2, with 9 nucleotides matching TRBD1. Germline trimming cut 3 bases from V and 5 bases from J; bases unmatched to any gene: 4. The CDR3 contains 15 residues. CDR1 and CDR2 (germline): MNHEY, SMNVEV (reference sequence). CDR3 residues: CASSLTGGITGELFF. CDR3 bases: TGTGCCAGCAGTTTGACAGGGGGTATAACCGGGGAGCTGTTTTTT.

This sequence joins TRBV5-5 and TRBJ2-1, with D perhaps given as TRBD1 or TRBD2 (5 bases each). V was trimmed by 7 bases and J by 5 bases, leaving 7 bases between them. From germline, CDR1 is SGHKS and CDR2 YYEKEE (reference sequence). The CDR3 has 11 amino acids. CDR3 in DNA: TGTGCCAGCGGGGGTAACAATGAGCAGTTCTTC. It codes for CASGGNNEQFF.

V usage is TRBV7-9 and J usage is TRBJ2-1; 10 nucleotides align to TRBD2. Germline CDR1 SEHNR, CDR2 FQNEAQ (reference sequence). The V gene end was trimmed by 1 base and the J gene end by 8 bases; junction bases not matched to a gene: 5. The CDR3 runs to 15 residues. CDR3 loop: CASSLGLAGVYEQFF. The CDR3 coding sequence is TGTGCCAGCAGCTTAGGGCTAGCGGGGGTCTATGAGCAGTTCTTC.

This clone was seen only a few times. In DNA, the CDR3 is TGTGCCATCAGTGAGTCGAGTTACGAGCAGTACTTC. Residues: CAISESSYEQYF. The chain is built from TRBV10-3 and TRBJ2-7, with D hard to call. From germline, CDR1 is ENHRY and CDR2 SYGVKD. Trimming shortened V by 0 bases and J by 4 bases, and 4 bases separated the two germline ends. There are 12 residues in the CDR3.

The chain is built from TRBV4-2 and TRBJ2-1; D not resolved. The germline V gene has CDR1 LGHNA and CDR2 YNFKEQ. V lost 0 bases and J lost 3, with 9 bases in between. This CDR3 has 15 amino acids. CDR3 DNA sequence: TGTGCCAGCAGCCAAGAAAGTACAGACTACAATGAGCAGTTCTTC. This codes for CASSQESTDYNEQFF.

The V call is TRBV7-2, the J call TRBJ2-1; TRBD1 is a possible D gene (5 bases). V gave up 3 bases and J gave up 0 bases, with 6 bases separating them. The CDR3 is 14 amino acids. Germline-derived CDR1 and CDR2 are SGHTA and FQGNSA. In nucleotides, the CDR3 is TGTGCCAGCAGCTTTGACAGCTCCTACAATGAGCAGTTCTTC. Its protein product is CASSFDSSYNEQFF.

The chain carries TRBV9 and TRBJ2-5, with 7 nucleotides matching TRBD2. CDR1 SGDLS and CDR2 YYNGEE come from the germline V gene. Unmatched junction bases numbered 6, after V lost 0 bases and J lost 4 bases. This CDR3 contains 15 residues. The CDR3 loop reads CASSVAPSGRETQYF. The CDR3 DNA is TGTGCCAGCAGCGTAGCCCCTAGCGGTCGAGAGACCCAGTACTTC.

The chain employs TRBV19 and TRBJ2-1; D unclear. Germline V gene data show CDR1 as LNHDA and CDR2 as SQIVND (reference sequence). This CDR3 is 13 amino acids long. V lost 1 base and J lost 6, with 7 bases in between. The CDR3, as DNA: TGTGCCAGTAGTATAGGACTGATCAATGAGCAGTTCTTC. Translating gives CASSIGLINEQFF.

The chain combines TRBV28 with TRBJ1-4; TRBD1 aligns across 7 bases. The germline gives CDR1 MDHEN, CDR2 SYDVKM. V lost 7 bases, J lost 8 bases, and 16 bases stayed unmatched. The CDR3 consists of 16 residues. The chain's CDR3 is CASTTQGGTAQEKLFF. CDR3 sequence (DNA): TGTGCCAGCACCACACAGGGCGGGACAGCACAAGAAAAACTGTTTTTT.